One and the same sample provided the 10 T cell receptor beta chains below, sequenced in a study of response to subunit inactivated influenza vaccine. TCRdb re-called the RT-PCR reads with MiXCR, one entry per CDR3 protein. The sample lists approximately 570,000 distinct CDR3 sequences; about 8% were seen once. The sample here was PBMCs from blood, taken less than 30 months after vaccination. All receptors derive from a man aged 45 to 70 who received an inactivated influenza vaccine.

This clonotype has at least ten counts. This chain's CDR3 is CSASRGNEQFF. The CDR3 DNA follows: TGCAGTGCTAGTCGAGGGAATGAGCAGTTCTTC. The J gene is TRBJ2-1, the V gene TRBV20-1, with D possibly being TRBD2 (5 bases). This CDR3 spans 11 amino acids. The germline V gene has CDR1 DFQATT and CDR2 SNEGSKA (reference sequence). Trimming took off 3 bases at V and 7 bases at J, with 7 bases between the two ends.

The V gene is TRBV6-1, the J gene TRBJ1-5, with unresolved D. Trimming stripped 3 bases from V and 0 bases from J, with 6 bases between. The germline V gene has CDR1 MNHNS and CDR2 SASEGT. The CDR3 length is 14 residues. As DNA, the CDR3 is TGTGCCAGCAGTGAGAGACATAGCAATCAGCCCCAGCATTTT. Its translation: CASSERHSNQPQHF.

This clonotype has more than one count but fewer than ten. The genes are TRBV12-3 or TRBV12-4 and TRBJ2-3; 7 bases map to TRBD1. The CDR3 loop spans 15 amino acids. The V and J ends lost 6 bases and 3 bases, in that order; junction bases with no gene match: 9. CDR3 region: CASRRTGGRTDTQYF. The CDR3 nucleotides are TGTGCCAGCAGGCGGACAGGTGGTCGAACAGATACGCAGTATTTT.

This clonotype has only a few counts. V and J are TRBV7-8 and TRBJ1-6, with unresolved D. The CDR3 has 16 amino acids. The germline V gene encodes CDR1 SGHVS and CDR2 FQNEAQ. V dropped 4 bases and J dropped 3 bases, with 13 bases sitting between them. CDR3 coding DNA: TGTGCCAGCAGCTCGTCGAGGACGGTCTATAATTCACCCCTCCACTTT. Protein sequence: CASSSSRTVYNSPLHF.

The genes are TRBV24-1 and TRBJ2-1; no definite D call. CDR1 is KGHDR, CDR2 SFDVKD, per germline. CDR3 length: 14 amino acids. Trimming cost V 5 bases and J 3 bases, with 10 bases left between them. The CDR3 loop reads CATSALKSYNEQFF. The CDR3 DNA reads as TGTGCCACCAGTGCCTTAAAGAGCTACAATGAGCAGTTCTTC.

This chain connects TRBV10-3 to TRBJ1-2, with 11 positions matching TRBD1. Germline V CDR1 and CDR2: ENHRY, SYGVKD. J gave up 7 bases and V 3 bases, and 7 bases lay outside the gene matches. This CDR3 contains 15 residues. This CDR3 reads CAISDRTGGVSGYTF. CDR3 DNA: TGTGCCATCAGTGACAGGACAGGGGGCGTATCTGGCTACACCTTC.

This clonotype was picked up many times. V and J are TRBV30 and TRBJ2-3; 7 bases line up with TRBD2. The CDR3 consists of 14 residues. Germline assignment: CDR1 GTSNPN and CDR2 SVGIG (reference sequence). V gave up 0 bases and J gave up 5 bases; unmatched junction bases: 5. This CDR3 is CAWSVMGGVDTQYF. As DNA, the CDR3 is TGTGCCTGGAGTGTAATGGGAGGGGTAGATACGCAGTATTTT.

This clonotype was seen at least ten times. The chain couples TRBV7-2 to TRBJ1-1; the D is unclear. Trimming stripped 5 bases from V and 0 bases from J, with 4 bases between. The CDR3 is 12 residues long. Germline lookup yields CDR1 SGHTA and CDR2 FQGNSA. As DNA, the CDR3 is TGTGCCAGCAGCGTCATGAACACTGAAGCTTTCTTT. Amino acid sequence: CASSVMNTEAFF.

In this sample, this clonotype turned up a few times. In nucleotides, the CDR3 is TGTGCCAGCAGTGAATCCGGGAATGGGGACACTGAAGCTTTCTTT. Encoded protein: CASSESGNGDTEAFF. The chain is built from TRBV2 and TRBJ1-1, with D uncertain. Germline V gives CDR1 SNHLY, CDR2 FYNNEI. The CDR3 length is 15 residues. Trimming took 2 bases from V and 3 from J, leaving 13 bases between them.

The V and J genes are TRBV7-2 and TRBJ2-3; 7 positions match TRBD1. The germline CDR1 and CDR2 sequences are SGHTA and FQGNSA. J gave up 2 bases and V 0 bases, and 2 bases lay outside the gene matches. This CDR3 has 15 amino acids. The CDR3 loop is CASSLADRVTDTQYF. For the CDR3, the DNA is TGTGCCAGCAGCTTAGCCGACAGGGTCACAGATACGCAGTATTTT.